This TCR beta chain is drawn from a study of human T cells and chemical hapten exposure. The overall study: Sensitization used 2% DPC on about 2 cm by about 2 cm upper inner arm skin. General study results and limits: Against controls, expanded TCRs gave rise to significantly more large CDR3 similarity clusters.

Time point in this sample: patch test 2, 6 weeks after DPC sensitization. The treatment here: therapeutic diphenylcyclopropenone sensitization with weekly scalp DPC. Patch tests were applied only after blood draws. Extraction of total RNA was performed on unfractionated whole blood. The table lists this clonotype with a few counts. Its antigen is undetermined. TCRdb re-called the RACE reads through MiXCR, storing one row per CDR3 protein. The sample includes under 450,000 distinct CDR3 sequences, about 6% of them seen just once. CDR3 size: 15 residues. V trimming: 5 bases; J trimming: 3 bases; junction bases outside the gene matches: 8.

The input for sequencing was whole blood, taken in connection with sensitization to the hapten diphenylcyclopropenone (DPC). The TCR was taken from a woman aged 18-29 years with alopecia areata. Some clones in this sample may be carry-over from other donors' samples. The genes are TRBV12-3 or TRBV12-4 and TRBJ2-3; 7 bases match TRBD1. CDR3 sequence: CASSLDRAETDTQYF. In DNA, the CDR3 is TGTGCCAGCAGTCTCGACAGGGCAGAGACAGATACGCAGTATTTT.